What follows describes a single TCR beta chain. The data stem from a study of cytomegalovirus exposure and HLA in healthy donors. Researchers ran the PCR with 60 Vbeta and 13 Jbeta primers. The table came from immunoSEQ multiplex PCR; TCRdb's copy has only in-frame clones and leaves some out. The table records some 180,000 clones, about four fifths of them present only once. V was shortened by 7 bases and J by 3 bases, with 18 bases between the two germline ends. Looked up from germline, CDR1 is PRHDT and CDR2 is FYEKMQ (reference sequence). The CDR3 is 15 amino acids. The chain employs TRBV13 and TRBJ1-2, with D perhaps matching TRBD1 (5 bases). This TCR was recovered from a female donor in good health and CMV-seronegative. Sequencing was carried out using PBMCs. Here the CDR3 reads CASKPRGVLHYGYTF. CDR3 DNA sequence: TGTGCCAGCAAACCGCGGGGCGTGCTTCACTATGGCTACACCTTC.